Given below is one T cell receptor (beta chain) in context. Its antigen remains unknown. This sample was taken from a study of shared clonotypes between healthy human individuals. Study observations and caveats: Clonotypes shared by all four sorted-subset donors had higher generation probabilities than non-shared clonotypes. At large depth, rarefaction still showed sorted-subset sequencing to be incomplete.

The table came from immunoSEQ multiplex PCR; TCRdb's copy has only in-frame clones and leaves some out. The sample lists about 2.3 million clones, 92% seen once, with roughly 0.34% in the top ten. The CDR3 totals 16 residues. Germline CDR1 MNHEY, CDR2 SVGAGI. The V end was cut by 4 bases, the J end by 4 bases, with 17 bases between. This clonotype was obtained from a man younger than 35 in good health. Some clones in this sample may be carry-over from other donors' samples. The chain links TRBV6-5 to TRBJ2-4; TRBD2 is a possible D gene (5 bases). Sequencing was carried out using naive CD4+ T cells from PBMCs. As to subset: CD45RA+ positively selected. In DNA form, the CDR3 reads TGTGCCAGCAGTTTTACCCGGACTGGATCTAAAAACATTCAGTACTTC. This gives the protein CASSFTRTGSKNIQYF.